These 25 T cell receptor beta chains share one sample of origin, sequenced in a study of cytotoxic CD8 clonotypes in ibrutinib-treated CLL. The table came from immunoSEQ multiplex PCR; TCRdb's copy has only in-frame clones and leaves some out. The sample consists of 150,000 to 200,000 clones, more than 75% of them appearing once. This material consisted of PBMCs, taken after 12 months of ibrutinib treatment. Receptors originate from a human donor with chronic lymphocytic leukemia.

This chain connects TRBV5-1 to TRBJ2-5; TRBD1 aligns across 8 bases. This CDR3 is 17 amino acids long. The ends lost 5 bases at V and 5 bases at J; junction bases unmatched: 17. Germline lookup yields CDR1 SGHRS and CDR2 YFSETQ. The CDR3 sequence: CASRTGTGNSPGETQYF. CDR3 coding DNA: TGCGCCAGCAGAACCGGGACAGGAAATTCACCGGGGGAGACCCAGTACTTC. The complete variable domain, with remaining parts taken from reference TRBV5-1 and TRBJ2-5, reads KAGVTQTPRYLIKTRGQQVTLSCSPISGHRSVSWYQQTPGQGLQFLFEYFSETQRNKGNFPGRFSGRQFSNSRSEMNVSTLELGDSALYLCASRTGTGNSPGETQYFGPGTRLLVL.

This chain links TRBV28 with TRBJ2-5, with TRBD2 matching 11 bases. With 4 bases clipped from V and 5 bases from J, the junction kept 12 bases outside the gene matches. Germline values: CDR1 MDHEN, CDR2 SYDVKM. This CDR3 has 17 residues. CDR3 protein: CASSYPGLAGGGETQYF. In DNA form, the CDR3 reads TGTGCCAGCAGTTACCCCGGGCTAGCGGGAGGAGGGGAGACCCAGTACTTC.

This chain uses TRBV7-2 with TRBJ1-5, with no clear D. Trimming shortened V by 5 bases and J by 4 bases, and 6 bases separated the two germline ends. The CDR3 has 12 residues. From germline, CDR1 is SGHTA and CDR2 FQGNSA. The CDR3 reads CASSPGNQPQHF. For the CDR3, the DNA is TGTGCCAGCAGCCCCGGAAATCAGCCCCAGCATTTT. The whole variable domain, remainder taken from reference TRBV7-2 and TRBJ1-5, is GAGVSQSPSNKVTEKGKDVELRCDPISGHTALYWYRQSLGQGLEFLIYFQGNSAPDKSGLPSDRFSAERTGGSVSTLTIQRTQQEDSAVYLCASSPGNQPQHFGDGTRLSIL.

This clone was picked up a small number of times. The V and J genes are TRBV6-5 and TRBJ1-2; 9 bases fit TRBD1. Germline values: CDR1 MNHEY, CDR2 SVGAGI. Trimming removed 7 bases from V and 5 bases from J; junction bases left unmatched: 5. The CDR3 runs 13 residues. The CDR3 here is CASTRGQGYGYTF. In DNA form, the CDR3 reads TGTGCCAGCACCCGGGGACAGGGATATGGCTACACCTTC.

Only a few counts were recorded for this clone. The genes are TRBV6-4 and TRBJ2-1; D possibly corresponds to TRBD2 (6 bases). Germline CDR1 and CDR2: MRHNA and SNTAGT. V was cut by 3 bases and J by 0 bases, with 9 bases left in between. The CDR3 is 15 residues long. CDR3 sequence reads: CASSESGVSYNEQFF. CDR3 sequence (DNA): TGTGCCAGCAGTGAATCGGGGGTCTCCTACAATGAGCAGTTCTTC.

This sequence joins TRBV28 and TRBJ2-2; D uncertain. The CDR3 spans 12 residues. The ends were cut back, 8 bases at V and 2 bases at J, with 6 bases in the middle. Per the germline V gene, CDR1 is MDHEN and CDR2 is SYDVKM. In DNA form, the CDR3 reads TGTGCCAGCCAAACAAACACCGGGGAGCTGTTTTTT. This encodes CASQTNTGELFF.

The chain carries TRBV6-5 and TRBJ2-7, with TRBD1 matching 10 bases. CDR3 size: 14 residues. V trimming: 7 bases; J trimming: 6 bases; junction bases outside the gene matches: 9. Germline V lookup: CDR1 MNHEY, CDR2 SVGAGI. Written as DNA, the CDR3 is TGTGCCAGCAAACTCGACAGGGGGCAAGGCGAGCAGTACTTC. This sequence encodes CASKLDRGQGEQYF.

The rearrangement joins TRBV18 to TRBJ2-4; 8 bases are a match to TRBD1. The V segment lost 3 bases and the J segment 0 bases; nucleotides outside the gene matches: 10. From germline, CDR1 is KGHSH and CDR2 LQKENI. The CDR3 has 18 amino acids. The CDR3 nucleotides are TGTGCCAGCTCACCGGAAGCAGGGGGCTTCGTAGCCAAAAACATTCAGTACTTC. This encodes CASSPEAGGFVAKNIQYF. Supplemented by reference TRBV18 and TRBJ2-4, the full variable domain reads NAGVMQNPRHLVRRRGQEARLRCSPMKGHSHVYWYRQLPEEGLKFMVYLQKENIIDESGMPKERFSAEFPKEGPSILRIQQVVRGDSAAYFCASSPEAGGFVAKNIQYFGAGTRLSVL.

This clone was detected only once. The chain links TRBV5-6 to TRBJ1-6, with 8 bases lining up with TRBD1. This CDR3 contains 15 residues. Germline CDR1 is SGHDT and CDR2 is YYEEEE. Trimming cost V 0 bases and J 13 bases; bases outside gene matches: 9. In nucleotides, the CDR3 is TGTGCCAGCAGCTTGGTTCAGGGGGCCGCTCTGCCCCTCCACTTT. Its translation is CASSLVQGAALPLHF.

The CDR3 DNA follows: TGTGCCAGCAGGCCAACGGGGGGGCCTATCTATGAGCAGTTCTTC. This gives the protein CASRPTGGPIYEQFF. The J gene is TRBJ2-1, the V gene TRBV6-5; 8 nucleotides align to TRBD2. The V and J ends lost 6 bases and 8 bases, in that order; junction bases with no gene match: 12. CDR1 and CDR2 from the germline V gene are MNHEY and SVGAGI. The CDR3 sequence is 15 residues long.

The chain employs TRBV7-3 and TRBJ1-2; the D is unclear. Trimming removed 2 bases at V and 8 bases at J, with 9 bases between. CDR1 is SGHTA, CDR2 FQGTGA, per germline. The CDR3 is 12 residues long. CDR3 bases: TGTGCCAGCAGCTTATCCGCCAGCGGCTACACCTTC. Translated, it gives CASSLSASGYTF.

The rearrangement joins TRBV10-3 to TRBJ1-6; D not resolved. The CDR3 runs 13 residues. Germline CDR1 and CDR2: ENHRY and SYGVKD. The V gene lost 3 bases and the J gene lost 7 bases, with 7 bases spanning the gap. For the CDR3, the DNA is TGTGCCATCAGTGACAGCCAGAATTCACCCCTCCACTTT. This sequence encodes CAISDSQNSPLHF.

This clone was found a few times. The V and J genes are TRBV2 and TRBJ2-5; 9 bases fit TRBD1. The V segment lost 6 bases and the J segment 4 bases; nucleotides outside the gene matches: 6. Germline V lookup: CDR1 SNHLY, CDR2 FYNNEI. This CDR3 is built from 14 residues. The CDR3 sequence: CASSEQGAGETQYF. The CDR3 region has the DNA TGTGCCAGCAGCGAACAGGGGGCGGGAGAGACCCAGTACTTC. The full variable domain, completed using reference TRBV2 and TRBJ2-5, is EPEVTQTPSHQVTQMGQEVILRCVPISNHLYFYWYRQILGQKVEFLVSFYNNEISEKSEIFDDQFSVERPDGSNFTLKIRSTKLEDSAMYFCASSEQGAGETQYFGPGTRLLVL.

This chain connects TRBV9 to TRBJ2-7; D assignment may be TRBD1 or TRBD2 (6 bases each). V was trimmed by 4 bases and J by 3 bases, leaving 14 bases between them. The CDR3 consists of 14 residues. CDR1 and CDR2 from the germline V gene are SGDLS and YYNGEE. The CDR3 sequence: CASSPPGAHYEQYF. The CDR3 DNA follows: TGTGCCAGCAGCCCCCCGGGGGCACACTACGAGCAGTACTTC.

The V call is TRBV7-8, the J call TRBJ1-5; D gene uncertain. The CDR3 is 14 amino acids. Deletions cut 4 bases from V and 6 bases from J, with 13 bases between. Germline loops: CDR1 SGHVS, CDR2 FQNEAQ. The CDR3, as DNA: TGTGCCAGCAGCTCGGGGATCTCATTTCAGCCCCAGCATTTT. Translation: CASSSGISFQPQHF.

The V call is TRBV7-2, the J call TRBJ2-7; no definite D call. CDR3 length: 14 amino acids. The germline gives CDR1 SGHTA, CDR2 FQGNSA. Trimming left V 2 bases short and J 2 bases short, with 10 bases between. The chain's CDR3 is CASSLLGLAYEQYF. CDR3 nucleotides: TGTGCCAGCAGCTTACTAGGGCTAGCCTACGAGCAGTACTTC.

The CDR3 nucleotides are TGTGCCAGCAGCTTCAGGGGTGAGTTCTACAATGAGCAGTTCTTC. Encoded protein: CASSFRGEFYNEQFF. The chain combines TRBV7-8 with TRBJ2-1; D is perhaps TRBD1 (6 bases). V lost 3 bases and J lost 3, with 12 bases in between. The CDR3 has 15 amino acids. CDR1 and CDR2 from the germline V gene are SGHVS and FQNEAQ.

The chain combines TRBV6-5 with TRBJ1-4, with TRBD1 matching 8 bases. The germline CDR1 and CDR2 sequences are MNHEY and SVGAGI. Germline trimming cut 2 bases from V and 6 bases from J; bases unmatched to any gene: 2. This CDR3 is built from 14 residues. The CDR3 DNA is TGTGCCAGCAGTTACGTACAGGGGGATGAAAAACTGTTTTTT. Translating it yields CASSYVQGDEKLFF.

CDR3 loop: CASSTIPLAGVGEQFF. The CDR3 DNA sequence: TGTGCCAGCAGTACCATCCCACTAGCGGGAGTGGGTGAGCAGTTCTTC. V gene TRBV28 combines with J gene TRBJ2-1, with TRBD2 matching over 11 bases. The CDR3 length is 16 residues. Trimming at V came to 5 bases and at J to 9 bases, leaving 12 bases not matched to a gene. CDR1 is MDHEN, CDR2 SYDVKM, per germline.

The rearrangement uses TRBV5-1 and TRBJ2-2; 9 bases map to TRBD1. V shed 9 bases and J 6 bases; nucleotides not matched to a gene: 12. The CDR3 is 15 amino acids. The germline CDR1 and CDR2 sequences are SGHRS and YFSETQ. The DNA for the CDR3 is TGCGCCACACACTATGGGGACAGGGAATCCGGGGAGCTGTTTTTT. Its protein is CATHYGDRESGELFF.

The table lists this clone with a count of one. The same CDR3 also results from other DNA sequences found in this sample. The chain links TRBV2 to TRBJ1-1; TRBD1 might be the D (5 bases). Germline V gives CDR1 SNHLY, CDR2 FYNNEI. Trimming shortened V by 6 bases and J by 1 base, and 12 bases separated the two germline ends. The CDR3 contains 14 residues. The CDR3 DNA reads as TGTGCCAGCAGCGAGGGGACGAGGAACACTGAAGCTTTCTTT. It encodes CASSEGTRNTEAFF. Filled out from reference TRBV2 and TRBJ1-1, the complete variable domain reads EPEVTQTPSHQVTQMGQEVILRCVPISNHLYFYWYRQILGQKVEFLVSFYNNEISEKSEIFDDQFSVERPDGSNFTLKIRSTKLEDSAMYFCASSEGTRNTEAFFGQGTRLTVV.

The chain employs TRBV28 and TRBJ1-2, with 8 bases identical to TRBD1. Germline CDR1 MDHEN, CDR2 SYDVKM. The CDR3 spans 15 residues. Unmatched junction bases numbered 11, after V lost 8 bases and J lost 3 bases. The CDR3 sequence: CASEGLGQVHYGYTF. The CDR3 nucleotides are TGTGCCAGCGAAGGCCTGGGACAGGTTCACTATGGCTACACCTTC.

This CDR3 is CASSSGPGVGETQYF. The CDR3 DNA is TGTGCCAGCAGTTCGGGTCCGGGGGTAGGAGAGACCCAGTACTTC. The chain combines TRBV6-5 with TRBJ2-5; D is perhaps TRBD2 (6 bases). V lost 4 bases and J 4 bases, leaving 16 bases between the germline ends. This CDR3 is 15 amino acids long. In germline, CDR1 is MNHEY, CDR2 SVGAGI.

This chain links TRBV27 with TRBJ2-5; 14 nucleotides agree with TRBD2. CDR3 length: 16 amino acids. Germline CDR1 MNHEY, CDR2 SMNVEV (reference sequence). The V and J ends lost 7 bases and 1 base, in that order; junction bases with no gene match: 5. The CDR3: CASKRLAGGSQETQYF. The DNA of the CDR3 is TGTGCCAGCAAGAGACTAGCGGGAGGGTCCCAAGAGACCCAGTACTTC.

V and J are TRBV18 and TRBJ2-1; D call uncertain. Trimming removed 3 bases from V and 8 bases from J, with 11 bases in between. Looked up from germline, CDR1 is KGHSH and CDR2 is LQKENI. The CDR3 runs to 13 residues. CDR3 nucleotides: TGTGCCAGCTCACCTACTCTTATCGATGAGCAGTTCTTC. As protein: CASSPTLIDEQFF.